This T cell receptor (beta chain) was sequenced in a study of T cells after posttransplantation cyclophosphamide (dated by TCRdb to the mid-2010s). Regarding the complete study: Using TRB sequencing, the study followed how the T cell repertoire reconstituted after myeloablative bone marrow transplantation in which posttransplantation cyclophosphamide served as GVHD prophylaxis. Public TRB sequences were checked against a database of over 3,000 sequences associated with responses to pathogens, tumor antigens, self-antigens and alloantigens. Antigen receptor sequencing was done on samples from a few dozen PTCy-treated patients and from approximately 15 related bone marrow donors of those patients. TRB sequencing was also done on up to about 3 additional blood samples from 2 to 5.2 years after transplant in 3 patients, and on pretransplant blood from 4 patients. Because TRA and TRB clonality were tightly correlated in fewer than ten samples, subsequent TCR analyses were focused on TRB only. TRB sequencing was performed on blood from all 35 or so PTCy patients with 1-year posttransplant specimens.

The research as a whole found: Across about 40 patients, TRB clonality was highly associated with recipient CMV seropositivity and CMV reactivation, and diversity in PTCy patients was similar to diversity in CNI/methotrexate controls. The TRB repertoires of T cells infiltrating skin or the GI tract showed only limited overlap with the TRB repertoires found in blood. At 1-2 months, donor-recipient similarity was low but rose over the first year, and the later blood repertoires were often dominated by donor CD8+ memory clones.

The count of this clone is one. Its antigen target is currently unknown. Per-base quality was not reported, and no clone a single base away is much larger than it. The control group consisted of approximately 10 patients who received myeloablative marrow transplants with methotrexate plus a calcineurin inhibitor and who were sampled 1 year after transplant. Peripheral blood and bone marrow mononuclear cells were isolated by Ficoll-Hypaque density centrifugation and cryopreserved. TRB sequencing used genomic DNA with the immunoSEQ assay at survey resolution or the hsTCRB kit. The authors' analysis ran thus. The immunoSEQ software handled the initial read processing, while the LymphoSeq R package was used for the repertoire analyses. Clonality was computed as 1 minus normalized Shannon entropy, and a Gini coefficient was also calculated for each TRB dataset. To infer phenotypes in unsorted samples, TRB sequences from sorted subsets of the recipient or donor were mapped onto unsorted samples from the same recipient. TCRdb stores this immuneACCESS table with in-frame sequences only. Part of the clones is absent; in the studies checked, under half of the shortfall reflects unresolved V genes, and no reason is known for the rest. The V and J calls and clone size are taken from that table; D and trimming were inferred from the DNA. Within this sample are roughly 17,000 clones, with around 84% of them counted one time only. About 26% of the sample is in the top ten clones.

The source is a female patient aged 18 to 29 who received an allogeneic stem cell transplant from an unrelated donor, was CMV-positive, and had acute and chronic GVHD. After a transplant, the graft donor may have provided part of the T cells. The sequences come from PBMCs, collected after allogeneic stem cell transplant with calcineurin inhibitor and methotrexate.

The CDR3 reads as follows: CASSLGQGVRETQYF. The DNA sequence is as follows: TGTGCCAGCTCACTGGGACAGGGGGTCAGGGAGACCCAGTACTTC. The rearranged chain carries TRBV18 and TRBJ2-5, with 11 middle bases fitting TRBD1. The CDR3 spans 15 residues, from the cysteine through the phenylalanine. Only CDR3 DNA is held: 45 bases, read in frame from base 1. Clipping removes 4 bases from V and 5 bases from J, with 6 as the unmatched junction base count. Looking up the germline V gene yields CDR1 KGHSH and CDR2 LQKENI.